The source of this T cell receptor beta chain is a study of blood T cell repertoires in COVID-19. Study context: Sources were T cells, B-cell-depleted T cells, or PBMCs; the material itself was cDNA or gDNA.

Authors' analysis steps: Amplification of reference gene primers provided the estimated nucleated cell counts. Here immunoSEQ multiplex PCR was the method, and the copy in TCRdb shows in-frame clones only, minus some. The V and J calls and clone size were taken over from that table, and D and trimming were inferred from the DNA. The sample carries a few hundred thousand clones, 75% to 90% recorded once. Trimming took off 7 bases at V and 6 bases at J, with 15 bases between the two ends. Germline values: CDR1 MNHEY, CDR2 SVGAGI. The CDR3 extends over 13 amino acids. Sequencing was done on a sample of peripheral blood. The receptor's source is a woman aged 40 to 50 with acute or convalescent COVID-19. The gene calls are TRBV6-5 and TRBJ1-1, with a possible D match to TRBD1 (6 bases). The CDR3 DNA is TGTGCCAGCAAAGGGGGTCGGTTCGCTGAAGCTTTCTTT. This translates into CASKGGRFAEAFF.